Here is one TCR beta chain with its context. Its antigen remains unidentified. This CDR3 is built from 14 residues. The V gene end was trimmed by 4 bases and the J gene end by 4 bases; junction bases not matched to a gene: 9. CDR1 is DFQATT, CDR2 SNEGSKA, per germline (reference sequence). The sample belongs to a study of blood T cells in healthy people across ages. Using a J-beta primer mix together with a sample-barcoded 5' primer, a second PCR was run for roughly 6 to 12 cycles. With 12 random nucleotides, a template-switch adaptor tagged each individual cDNA molecule. TCRdb ran MiXCR on the 5' RACE reads and lists one entry per CDR3 protein. The sample consists of under 800,000 distinct CDR3 sequences, approximately 43% of them appearing once. Study results and caveats: Shifts in expanded clonotypes may have been confounded by donor CMV status, which was unknown.

Staff drew roughly 10 milliliters of peripheral blood from each donor. A minimum of 6 micrograms of total RNA was extracted per sample. The TCR originated in a woman aged 55-69 years in good health. Sequencing was done on a sample of blood. The chain employs TRBV20-1 and TRBJ2-7, with TRBD1 identical over 8 bases. This CDR3 reads CSATKDRGIYEQYF. The CDR3, as DNA: TGCAGTGCTACGAAAGACAGGGGAATATACGAGCAGTACTTC.